This record concerns one T cell receptor (beta chain) sequence. Antigen specificity is unknown. V was cut by 4 bases and J by 8 bases, with 22 bases left in between. Germline lookup yields CDR1 SGHRS and CDR2 YFSETQ. CDR3 length: 16 residues. The TCR beta CDR3 regions underwent amplification from RNA transcripts. Amplification began with first-round RT-PCR using HTBI primers, then second-round multiplex PCR was performed. MiXCR, run by TCRdb on the multiplex PCR reads, gives a single entry per CDR3 protein. The table includes about 1.1 million distinct CDR3 sequences, roughly two fifths detected once. The data belong to a study of Graves' ophthalmopathy and Graves' hyperthyroidism. About the study: Stable hyperthyroidism denotes an absence of ophthalmopathy throughout 18 months of follow-up. Findings of the study overall: Blood also held most thyroid clonotypes expanded above 0.001 frequency.

Among the exclusions were patients with other autoimmune diseases, uncontrolled infections, pregnancy or lactation. Patients were diagnosed from clinical symptoms, serum thyroxine, TRAb, thyroid ultrasound and orbital computed tomography. The V gene is TRBV5-1, the J gene TRBJ1-3; a possible D gene is TRBD1 (5 bases). This clonotype was obtained from an adult man with Graves' hyperthyroidism. Sequencing was done on a sample of peripheral blood or thyroid tissue (not recorded which). The CDR3 sequence is CASSLASGDYKDTIYF. The CDR3 DNA reads as TGCGCCAGCAGCCTTGCTTCGGGGGATTATAAAGACACCATATATTTT. Full variable domain (remainder filled in from reference TRBV5-1 and TRBJ1-3): KAGVTQTPRYLIKTRGQQVTLSCSPISGHRSVSWYQQTPGQGLQFLFEYFSETQRNKGNFPGRFSGRQFSNSRSEMNVSTLELGDSALYLCASSLASGDYKDTIYFGEGSWLTVV.